The 3 T cell receptor beta chains below were found in one sample sequenced in a study of blood T cell repertoires in COVID-19. The assay was immunoSEQ multiplex PCR, and TCRdb's table has in-frame clones only and misses some. Of 68,000 or so clones detected, around 83% appear once; the ten largest clones hold under 5%. Input material: peripheral blood. The receptors come from a middle-aged man with acute or convalescent COVID-19.

This clone ranks as medium-sized (0.01 to 0.1%). CDR3 in amino acids: CASSLSRGSGANVLTF. DNA for the CDR3: TGTGCCAGCAGTTTATCCAGGGGTTCTGGGGCCAACGTCCTGACTTTC. The chain combines TRBV28 with TRBJ2-6; D possibly corresponds to TRBD1 (6 bases). Germline CDR1 is MDHEN and CDR2 is SYDVKM. This CDR3 is built from 16 residues. Deletions cut 1 base from V and 1 base from J, with 8 bases between.

The CDR3 here is CASSEIRTLYSPLHF. DNA of the CDR3: TGTGCCAGCAGTGAAATAAGGACTCTCTACTCACCCCTCCACTTT. V and J are TRBV6-1 and TRBJ1-6; D not resolved. Germline V lookup: CDR1 MNHNS, CDR2 SASEGT. The CDR3 totals 15 residues. Trimming removed 2 bases from V and 10 bases from J, with 15 bases in between.

Only a few counts were recorded for this clone. The rearrangement uses TRBV6-2 or TRBV6-3 and TRBJ2-5, with 9 bases that match TRBD2. CDR3 length: 16 amino acids. CDR1 is MNHEY and CDR2 is SVGEGT in the germline V gene. V gave up 8 bases and J gave up 5 bases; unmatched junction bases: 15. CDR3 residues: CASGLSRGGPLETQYF. The CDR3 coding sequence is TGTGCCAGCGGCCTTTCGCGGGGGGGGCCCCTGGAGACCCAGTACTTC.